This T cell receptor (beta chain) comes out of a study of T cell responses to AZD1222 COVID-19 vaccine. Points from the study as a whole: The breadth and depth of Spike-specific TCRs increased once two AZD1222 doses had been given. Only 5 or 6 people who got AZD1222 tested seropositive at baseline. Donors were chiefly white British, with a greater number of females, and clonal diversity was perhaps underestimated.

Data came from immunoSEQ multiplex PCR; TCRdb stores just in-frame clones and leaves some out. The table includes over 150,000 clones, 80% to 95% detected once. Germline loops: CDR1 SGHTA, CDR2 FQGNSA. Trimming took 5 bases from V and 7 from J; bases not matched to a gene: 9. The CDR3 totals 16 residues. A single count supports this clone. Its antigen is undetermined. This chain uses TRBV7-2 with TRBJ2-2, with TRBD2 matching 11 bases. Here the sequenced sample was peripheral blood, taken 28 days after the second dose of the MenACWY control vaccine. The TCR sequence derives from an adult who received the MenACWY meningococcal vaccine as a control. CDR3 protein: CASSPLAGGHGGELFF. The CDR3, as DNA: TGTGCCAGCAGCCCTCTAGCGGGGGGCCACGGCGGGGAGCTGTTTTTT.